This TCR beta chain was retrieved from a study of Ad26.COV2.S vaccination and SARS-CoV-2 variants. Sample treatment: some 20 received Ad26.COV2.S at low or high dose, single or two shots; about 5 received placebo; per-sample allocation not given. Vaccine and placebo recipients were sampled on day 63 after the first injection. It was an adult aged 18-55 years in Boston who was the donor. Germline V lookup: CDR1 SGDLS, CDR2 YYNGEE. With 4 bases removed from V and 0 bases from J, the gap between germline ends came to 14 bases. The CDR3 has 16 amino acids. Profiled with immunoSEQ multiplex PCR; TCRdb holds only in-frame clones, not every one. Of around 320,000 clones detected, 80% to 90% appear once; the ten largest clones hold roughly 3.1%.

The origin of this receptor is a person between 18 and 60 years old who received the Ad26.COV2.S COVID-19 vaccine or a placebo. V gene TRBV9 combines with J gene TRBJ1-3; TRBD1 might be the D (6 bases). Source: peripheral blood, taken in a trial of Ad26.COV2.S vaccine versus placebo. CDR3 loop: CASSTWTASSGNTIYF. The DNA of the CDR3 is TGTGCCAGCAGCACATGGACAGCTTCCTCTGGAAACACCATATATTTT.